A single sample gave rise to the 8 T cell receptor beta chains below, sequenced in a study of CD8+CD57+ T cells in acquired aplastic anemia. The template used for profiling TCR beta VDJ and CDR3 was genomic DNA. TCRdb reprocessed the reads with MiXCR, giving one entry per CDR3 protein. The sample consists of about 210,000 distinct CDR3 sequences, 34% of them appearing once. Material for sequencing was sorted CD4+, CD8+, or CD8+CD57+ T cells (not recorded which) from PBMCs. These receptors all stem from a human donor in good health, serving as a control.

With regard to this clonotype: A single base separates this from a much larger clone, so it may be a read error. DNA for the CDR3: TGTGCCAGCAGCTTCTTGTTTGGTCGGGGCCTCTATGGCTACACCTTC. Residues: CASSFLFGRGLYGYTF. The chain carries TRBV11-2 and TRBJ1-2; the D gene is possibly TRBD1 (5 bases). CDR1 is SGHAT and CDR2 is FQNNGV in the germline V gene. V was pared by 3 bases and J by 4 bases, with 18 bases between. The CDR3 runs to 16 residues. Filled out from reference TRBV11-2 and TRBJ1-2, the complete variable domain reads EAGVAQSPRYKIIEKRQSVAFWCNPISGHATLYWYQQILGQGPKLLIQFQNNGVVDDSQLPKDRFSAERLKGVDSTLKIQPAKLEDSAVYLCASSFLFGRGLYGYTFGSGTRLTVV.

This clonotype was recorded once. This chain connects TRBV5-1 to TRBJ2-7, with TRBD2 matching 10 bases. The V gene end was trimmed by 0 bases and the J gene end by 0 bases; junction bases not matched to a gene: 0. This CDR3 contains 15 residues. In germline, CDR1 is SGHRS, CDR2 YFSETQ. The CDR3 here is CASSLVAGGSYEQYF. CDR3 DNA sequence: TGCGCCAGCAGCTTGGTAGCGGGAGGCTCCTACGAGCAGTACTTC.

At least ten counts were recorded for this clonotype. V gene TRBV19 combines with J gene TRBJ2-1; D perhaps matches TRBD2 (6 bases). Trimming removed 4 bases from V and 8 bases from J, with 21 bases in between. The CDR3 spans 16 residues. Germline V gives CDR1 LNHDA, CDR2 SQIVND (reference sequence). CDR3 protein: CASSTPGGGRLDEQFF. In DNA form, the CDR3 reads TGTGCCAGTAGTACCCCAGGTGGAGGGAGGTTGGATGAGCAGTTCTTC.

This clonotype was observed a handful of times. The chain links TRBV3-1 to TRBJ2-2; D call uncertain. The CDR3 is made up of 11 amino acids. Trimming left V 1 base short and J 13 bases short, with 7 bases between. CDR1 is LGHDT and CDR2 is YNNKEL in the germline V gene (reference sequence). CDR3 in DNA: TGTGCCAGCAGCCAAGTCGGTGGGCTGTTTTTT. Translation: CASSQVGGLFF.

The chain is built from TRBV2 and TRBJ1-6; weak D call: TRBD1 (6 bases). In germline, CDR1 is SNHLY, CDR2 FYNNEI. This CDR3 has 12 amino acids. The CDR3 DNA reads TGTGCTAGAAGACAGGAGAGTTCACCCCTCCACTTT. Its protein product is CARRQESSPLHF.

This clonotype was observed many times. The chain carries TRBV10-3 and TRBJ1-5; 7 bases agree with TRBD1. The CDR3 extends over 15 amino acids. CDR1 and CDR2 (germline): ENHRY, SYGVKD. With 6 bases clipped from V and 4 bases from J, the junction kept 9 bases outside the gene matches. Written as DNA, the CDR3 is TGTGCCATCAGCGATCAGACAGGGAATAATCAGCCCCAGCATTTT. This encodes CAISDQTGNNQPQHF.

This clonotype was detected ten times or more. This sequence joins TRBV5-1 and TRBJ2-5; TRBD2 matches 8 bases. Germline V gene sequence: CDR1 SGHRS, CDR2 YFSETQ. V lost 4 bases, J lost 3 bases, and 2 bases stayed unmatched. The length of the CDR3 is 13 residues. The CDR3 loop reads CASSPAGEETQYF. The CDR3, as DNA: TGCGCCAGCAGCCCAGCGGGGGAAGAGACCCAGTACTTC.

This chain connects TRBV7-9 to TRBJ1-2, with TRBD1 matching over 7 bases. Germline values: CDR1 SEHNR, CDR2 FQNEAQ (reference sequence). Trimming took 5 bases from V and 4 from J; bases not matched to a gene: 4. The CDR3 contains 13 residues. In nucleotides, the CDR3 is TGTGCCAGCAGCCAGGGGACAGTCTATGGCTACACCTTC. Translated: CASSQGTVYGYTF.